Sequencing of this T cell receptor beta chain was carried out in a study of radiotherapy plus CTLA-4 blockade in lung cancer. Study-level background: The study recorded objective responses in around a sixth of patients and disease control in about 31%. Study-wide results and caveats: Interferon-beta, together with early blood T cell clone dynamics, reportedly best predicted response. Radiotherapy plus ipilimumab was followed by expansion in blood of tumor-derived TCR clones.

With respect to this clone: Its cognate antigen is unknown.

V shed 11 bases, J shed 0 bases, and the junction held 10 bases outside the gene matches. Germline values: CDR1 MNHNS, CDR2 SASEGT. The CDR3 loop spans 15 amino acids. Profiling relied on immunoSEQ multiplex PCR, and the TCRdb table lists in-frame clones only, not all of them. Of tens of thousands of clones listed, roughly three quarters are singletons. Lung cancer patients with chemo-refractory metastatic non-small-cell disease were given focal radiation plus CTLA-4 blockade with ipilimumab. Sequences were derived from peripheral blood, sampled from a patient treated with radiotherapy plus ipilimumab. This receptor was obtained from a human donor with non-small cell lung cancer whose response to radiotherapy plus ipilimumab could not be evaluated. The chain employs TRBV6-1 and TRBJ1-5; 7 bases are a match to TRBD1. Here the CDR3 reads CAGNSGQVSNQPQHF. CDR3 coding DNA: TGTGCCGGGAACTCCGGACAGGTTAGCAATCAGCCCCAGCATTTT.